This T cell receptor beta chain emerged from a study of identical twins. General study results and limits: Among out-of-frame alpha sequences shared by twins, low generation probability occurred in excess.

At least ten counts were recorded for this clonotype. Antigen: not known. TCRdb itself ran the 5' RACE reads through MiXCR, one entry per CDR3 protein. The repertoire holds a few hundred thousand distinct CDR3 sequences, with approximately 10% as singletons. The same sample was also used in a study of yellow fever vaccine responses in identical twins.

The sample taken for sequencing was PBMCs. The origin of this receptor is a woman aged 18-30 years in good health.

CDR3 region: CASSPAGGIYNEQFF. CDR3 DNA sequence: TGTGCCAGCAGCCCAGCGGGGGGGATCTACAATGAGCAGTTCTTC. This chain uses TRBV7-2 with TRBJ2-1, with 10 bases that match TRBD2. V lost 5 bases to trimming and J lost 3 bases; unmatched junction nucleotides: 4. CDR1 and CDR2 from the germline V gene are SGHTA and FQGNSA. The CDR3 is 15 residues long.